A single sample is the source of the 26 T cell receptor beta chains below, sequenced in a study of cytomegalovirus exposure and HLA in healthy donors. The PCR was carried out with 60 Vbeta primers and 13 Jbeta primers. Produced via immunoSEQ multiplex PCR; TCRdb's table is partial and in-frame only. The sample includes 120,000 or so clones, more than 75% seen only once; the top ten take 1.8%. Sample: PBMCs. Receptors originate from a man between 18 and 35 years old in good health and CMV-seronegative.

The J gene is TRBJ1-1, the V gene TRBV7-2; TRBD1 is a possible D gene (5 bases). Trimming pared 2 bases from V and 0 bases from J, leaving 16 bases between. There are 17 residues in the CDR3. Per germline, CDR1 SGHTA and CDR2 FQGNSA. CDR3 residues: CASSLYKGTTMNTEAFF. Here the CDR3 DNA reads TGTGCCAGCAGCTTATATAAGGGGACTACTATGAACACTGAAGCTTTCTTT.

This clone has only one observation. Because the CDR3 is missing its conserved closing phenylalanine or tryptophan, this is likely a read error. V and J are TRBV6-5 and TRBJ2-7; a possible D gene is TRBD1 (5 bases). CDR3 length: 15 amino acids. Trimming cost V 0 bases and J 0 bases, with 9 bases left between them. CDR1 is MNHEY and CDR2 is SVGAGI in the germline V gene. Here the CDR3 DNA reads TGTGCCAGCAGTTACTCGATCCAGGGCTCCTACGAGCAGTACCTC. Translating gives CASSYSIQGSYEQYL.

The rearrangement links TRBV7-2 to TRBJ2-5, with D maybe TRBD1 (6 bases). Trimming took off 7 bases at V and 4 bases at J, with 10 bases between the two ends. The V gene's germline CDR1 is SGHTA and CDR2 FQGNSA. CDR3 length equals 12 residues. As DNA, the CDR3 is TGTGCCAGCACCAGGGGTGGAGAGACCCAGTACTTC. Its protein product is CASTRGGETQYF.

The chain joins TRBV11-2 to TRBJ2-5; a possible D gene is TRBD2 (7 bases). Trimming took off 4 bases at V and 2 bases at J, with 20 bases between the two ends. The CDR3 spans 17 residues. CDR1 is SGHAT and CDR2 is FQNNGV in the germline V gene. In DNA, the CDR3 is TGTGCCAGCAGCTCCCTTGGGGGGCCCGGGAGGCAAGAGACCCAGTACTTC. Protein: CASSSLGGPGRQETQYF.

The chain recombines TRBV19 with TRBJ1-5; D is ambiguous. Germline loops: CDR1 LNHDA, CDR2 SQIVND (reference sequence). V gave up 4 bases and J gave up 2 bases, with 21 bases separating them. There are 18 residues in the CDR3. CDR3 bases: TGTGCCAGTAGTACCGCAGCGGACGGACTCTGGGGCAATCAGCCCCAGCATTTT. Translating it yields CASSTAADGLWGNQPQHF.

The chain combines TRBV6-4 with TRBJ2-2; 7 bases are a match to TRBD1. From germline, CDR1 is MRHNA and CDR2 SNTAGT. This CDR3 region has 14 residues. With V trimmed by 7 bases and J by 5 bases, 7 bases remained unmatched. This CDR3 is CASKTGAETGELFF. The CDR3, as DNA: TGTGCCAGCAAAACAGGGGCTGAGACCGGGGAGCTGTTTTTT.

V and J are TRBV6-5 and TRBJ2-1; 12 bases are shared with TRBD2. The CDR3 sequence is 15 residues long. V dropped 2 bases and J dropped 4; count of bases not matched to a gene: 0. Germline CDR1 reads MNHEY; CDR2 reads SVGAGI. The DNA of the CDR3 is TGTGCCAGCAGTTACGGACTAGCGGGATACAATGAGCAGTTCTTC. Protein sequence: CASSYGLAGYNEQFF.

The chain is built from TRBV29-1 and TRBJ1-1; D is unresolved. CDR1 and CDR2 (germline): SQVTM, ANQGSEA. With 3 bases removed from V and 4 bases from J, the gap between germline ends came to 12 bases. The CDR3 is made up of 13 amino acids. CDR3 sequence (DNA): TGCAGCGTTGATCCCAGAACGGGCACTGAAGCTTTCTTT. It specifies CSVDPRTGTEAFF.

The rearrangement uses TRBV5-6 and TRBJ2-3; weak D call: TRBD1 (6 bases). The CDR3 length is 14 residues. The germline CDR1 and CDR2 sequences are SGHDT and YYEEEE. The V end lost 4 bases, the J end lost 2 bases, and 11 bases lay between the germline ends. The CDR3 reads CASSRTALTDTQYF. Written as DNA, the CDR3 is TGTGCCAGCAGCCGGACAGCCCTCACAGATACGCAGTATTTT. Combining the CDR3 with reference TRBV5-6 and TRBJ2-3 gives the whole variable domain DAGVTQSPTHLIKTRGQQVTLRCSPKSGHDTVSWYQQALGQGPQFIFQYYEEEERQRGNFPDRFSGHQFPNYSSELNVNALLLGDSALYLCASSRTALTDTQYFGPGTRLTVL.

J is TRBJ2-6 and V is TRBV19, with TRBD1 matching over 9 bases. Trimming at V came to 5 bases and at J to 2 bases, leaving 4 bases not matched to a gene. Germline loops: CDR1 LNHDA, CDR2 SQIVND (reference sequence). The CDR3 runs 16 residues. CDR3 nucleotide sequence: TGTGCCAGTAGTTCCGGGACAGGGACTGGGGCCAACGTCCTGACTTTC. This sequence encodes CASSSGTGTGANVLTF. Together with reference TRBV19 and TRBJ2-6, the CDR3 gives the full variable domain: DGGITQSPKYLFRKEGQNVTLSCEQNLNHDAMYWYRQDPGQGLRLIYYSQIVNDFQKGDIAEGYSVSREKKESFPLTVTSAQKNPTAFYLCASSSGTGTGANVLTFGAGSRLTVL.

This rearrangement joins TRBV19 to TRBJ1-2; D perhaps matches TRBD1 (6 bases). The CDR3 sequence is 14 residues long. V lost 4 bases to trimming and J lost 2 bases, with 11 bases between them. In germline, CDR1 is LNHDA, CDR2 SQIVND (reference sequence). Written as DNA, the CDR3 is TGTGCCAGTAGTAGACAGGCCGCAAACTATGGCTACACCTTC. Its translation is CASSRQAANYGYTF.

Concerning this clone itself: Other DNA sequences in the same sample also yield this CDR3. The gene calls are TRBV6-5 and TRBJ1-1; no clear D gene. CDR3 length equals 13 residues. Germline CDR1 is MNHEY and CDR2 is SVGAGI. Trimming took 2 bases from V and 2 from J, leaving 6 bases between them. The chain's CDR3 is CASSYGRNTEAFF. The CDR3 DNA follows: TGTGCCAGCAGTTACGGGAGAAACACTGAAGCTTTCTTT.

This sequence joins TRBV14 and TRBJ2-7; D may be TRBD2 (5 bases). Germline V gene sequence: CDR1 SGHDN, CDR2 FVKESK. The CDR3 sequence is 14 residues long. Trimming pared 3 bases from V and 7 bases from J, leaving 16 bases between. The CDR3 loop reads CASSHRGLIGEQYF. The CDR3 nucleotides are TGTGCCAGCAGCCACAGAGGGTTGATCGGAGAGCAGTACTTC.

V usage is TRBV19 and J usage is TRBJ2-3; TRBD1 aligns across 8 bases. Germline loops: CDR1 LNHDA, CDR2 SQIVND (reference sequence). After removal of 5 bases from V and 0 bases from J, the junction contained 10 bases not matched to a gene. The CDR3 extends over 17 amino acids. The CDR3 DNA sequence: TGTGCCAGTAGTGCCCGCGGACAGGGAGGCAGCACAGATACGCAGTATTTT. It translates to CASSARGQGGSTDTQYF.

In its sample, this clone was seen once. The chain has TRBV18 and TRBJ1-4; 8 nucleotides line up with TRBD1. From germline, CDR1 is KGHSH and CDR2 LQKENI. CDR3 length equals 13 residues. V dropped 6 bases and J dropped 5; count of bases not matched to a gene: 2. CDR3 loop: CASSRDRNEKLFF. DNA for the CDR3: TGTGCCAGCTCCCGGGACAGGAATGAAAAACTGTTTTTT.

The chain employs TRBV7-8 and TRBJ1-2; 9 positions agree with TRBD1. The germline V gene encodes CDR1 SGHVS and CDR2 FQNEAQ. The V gene end was trimmed by 5 bases and the J gene end by 2 bases; junction bases not matched to a gene: 6. The CDR3 is made up of 15 amino acids. In nucleotides, the CDR3 is TGTGCCAGCAGCCCCCTCGGGACAGGGAACTATGGCTACACCTTC. This gives the protein CASSPLGTGNYGYTF.

V and J are TRBV6-5 and TRBJ1-1; D remains ambiguous. Germline CDR1 MNHEY, CDR2 SVGAGI. The CDR3 totals 16 residues. V was trimmed by 0 bases and J by 0 bases, leaving 11 bases between them. The CDR3: CASSYSNAEMNTEAFF. The DNA of the CDR3 is TGTGCCAGCAGTTACTCGAATGCCGAGATGAACACTGAAGCTTTCTTT.

The chain couples TRBV7-2 to TRBJ1-1; 8 nucleotides align to TRBD1. From germline, CDR1 is SGHTA and CDR2 FQGNSA. The CDR3 has 16 amino acids. The junction had 10 bases not matched to a gene; V was cut back by 5 bases and J by 2 bases. This CDR3 is CASSPSRGQGNTEAFF. CDR3 nucleotides: TGTGCCAGCAGCCCTAGTAGAGGACAGGGTAACACTGAAGCTTTCTTT.

This rearrangement joins TRBV19 to TRBJ1-5; 7 nucleotides line up with TRBD1. The CDR3 loop spans 14 amino acids. CDR1 is LNHDA, CDR2 SQIVND, per germline (reference sequence). Unmatched junction bases numbered 8, after V lost 7 bases and J lost 5 bases. This chain's CDR3 is CASNPRQGDQPQHF. The CDR3 region has the DNA TGTGCCAGTAACCCTCGACAGGGCGATCAGCCCCAGCATTTT.

This clone was seen more than once but under ten times. The chain combines TRBV4-1 with TRBJ1-5; D not certain. Looked up from germline, CDR1 is MGHRA and CDR2 is YSYEKL. Trimming pared 0 bases from V and 0 bases from J, leaving 6 bases between. This CDR3 spans 15 amino acids. The CDR3 loop is CASSQDGSSNQPQHF. The DNA for the CDR3 is TGCGCCAGCAGCCAAGATGGCAGTAGCAATCAGCCCCAGCATTTT.

The chain links TRBV7-2 to TRBJ1-2, with D possibly TRBD1 on 5 matching bases. This CDR3 spans 19 amino acids. CDR1 and CDR2 from the germline V gene are SGHTA and FQGNSA. V was trimmed by 5 bases and J by 5 bases, leaving 30 bases between them. CDR3 in DNA: TGTGCCAGCAGCCCCATCCGACGTTTACAGGCCTATGAGGAGTATGGCTACACCTTC. Amino acids: CASSPIRRLQAYEEYGYTF.

This chain links TRBV4-3 with TRBJ2-7; TRBD1 matches at 7 bases. V shed 0 bases and J 2 bases; nucleotides not matched to a gene: 1. CDR3 length: 14 residues. Germline lookup yields CDR1 LGHNA and CDR2 YSLEER. CDR3 protein: CASSQDGTAYEQYF. CDR3 nucleotides: TGCGCCAGCAGCCAAGATGGGACAGCCTACGAGCAGTACTTC.

This clone appeared a single time. The gene calls are TRBV7-9 and TRBJ2-1; D is unresolved. The germline V and J ends were trimmed by 6 bases and 6 bases, with 24 bases remaining between them. The CDR3 runs 17 residues. Germline V gene sequence: CDR1 SEHNR, CDR2 FQNEAQ (reference sequence). For the CDR3, the DNA is TGTGCCAGCAGTTTAAGCCGGAGAACCCACAAACTCAATGAGCAGTTCTTC. Amino acids: CASSLSRRTHKLNEQFF. The full variable domain, completed using reference TRBV7-9 and TRBJ2-1, is DTGVSQNPRHKITKRGQNVTFRCDPISEHNRLYWYRQTLGQGPEFLTYFQNEAQLEKSRLLSDRFSAERPKGSFSTLEIQRTEQGDSAMYLCASSLSRRTHKLNEQFFGPGTRLTVL.

The CDR3: CASSQVRGQGELFF. CDR3 bases: TGCGCCAGCAGCCAAGTAAGGGGGCAAGGGGAGCTGTTTTTT. This sequence joins TRBV4-1 and TRBJ2-2, with 7 bases fitting TRBD1. With 1 base clipped from V and 8 bases from J, the junction kept 4 bases outside the gene matches. The CDR3 runs to 14 residues. The germline V gene has CDR1 MGHRA and CDR2 YSYEKL.

V and J are TRBV9 and TRBJ2-7; 8 bases match TRBD1. The CDR3 sequence is 14 residues long. From germline, CDR1 is SGDLS and CDR2 YYNGEE. Unmatched junction bases numbered 6, after V lost 4 bases and J lost 3 bases. In DNA form, the CDR3 reads TGTGCCAGCAGCTACCGGGACAGGAGCTACGAGCAGTACTTC. It is translated as CASSYRDRSYEQYF.

V gene TRBV15 combines with J gene TRBJ1-5, with D possibly matching TRBD1 (5 bases). The CDR3 has 15 amino acids. V lost 3 bases, J lost 6 bases, and 15 bases lay in between. CDR1 LNHNV and CDR2 YYDKDF come from the germline V gene (reference sequence). This CDR3 reads CATSSQQVNGQPQHF. The CDR3 DNA follows: TGTGCCACCAGCAGCCAACAGGTGAACGGTCAGCCCCAGCATTTT.